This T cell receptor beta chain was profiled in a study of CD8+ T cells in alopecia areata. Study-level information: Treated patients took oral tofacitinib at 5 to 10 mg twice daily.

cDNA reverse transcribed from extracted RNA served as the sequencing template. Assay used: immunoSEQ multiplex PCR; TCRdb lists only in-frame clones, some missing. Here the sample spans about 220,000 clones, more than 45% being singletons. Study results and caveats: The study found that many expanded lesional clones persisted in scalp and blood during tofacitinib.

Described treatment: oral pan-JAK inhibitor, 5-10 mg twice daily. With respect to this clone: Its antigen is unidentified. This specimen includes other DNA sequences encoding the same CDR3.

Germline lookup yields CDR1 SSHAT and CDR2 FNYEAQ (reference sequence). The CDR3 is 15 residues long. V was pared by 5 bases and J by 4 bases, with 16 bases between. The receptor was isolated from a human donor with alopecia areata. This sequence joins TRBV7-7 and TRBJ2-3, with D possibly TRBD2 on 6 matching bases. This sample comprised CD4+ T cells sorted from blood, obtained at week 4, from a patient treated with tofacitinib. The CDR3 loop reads CASSPAGGVADTQYF. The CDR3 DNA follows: TGTGCCAGCAGCCCAGCCGGGGGAGTTGCAGATACGCAGTATTTT.